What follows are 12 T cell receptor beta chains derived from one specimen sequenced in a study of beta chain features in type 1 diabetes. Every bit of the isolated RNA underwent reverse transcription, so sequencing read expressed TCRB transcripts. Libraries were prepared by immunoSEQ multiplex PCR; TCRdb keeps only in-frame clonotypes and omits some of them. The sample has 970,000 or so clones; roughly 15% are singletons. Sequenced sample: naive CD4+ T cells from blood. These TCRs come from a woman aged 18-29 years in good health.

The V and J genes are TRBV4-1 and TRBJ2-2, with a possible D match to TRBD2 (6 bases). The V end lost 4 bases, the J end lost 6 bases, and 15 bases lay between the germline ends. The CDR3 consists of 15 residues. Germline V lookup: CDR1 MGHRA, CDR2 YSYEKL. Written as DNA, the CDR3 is TGCGCCAGCAGCCGCTTTAGGGAGGATGCCGGGGAGCTGTTTTTT. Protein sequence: CASSRFREDAGELFF.

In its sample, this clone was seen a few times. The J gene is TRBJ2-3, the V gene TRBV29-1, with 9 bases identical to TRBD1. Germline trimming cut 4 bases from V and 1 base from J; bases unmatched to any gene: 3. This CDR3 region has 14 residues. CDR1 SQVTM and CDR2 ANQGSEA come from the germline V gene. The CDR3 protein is CSVARTGGTDTQYF. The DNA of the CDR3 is TGCAGCGTTGCACGGACAGGGGGCACAGATACGCAGTATTTT.

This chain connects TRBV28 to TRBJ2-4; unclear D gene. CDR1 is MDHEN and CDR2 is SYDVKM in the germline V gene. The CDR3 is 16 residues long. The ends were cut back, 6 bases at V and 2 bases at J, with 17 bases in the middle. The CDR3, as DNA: TGTGCCAGCAGCCCAAAGTGGGCCCTTTCCAAAAACATTCAGTACTTC. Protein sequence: CASSPKWALSKNIQYF.

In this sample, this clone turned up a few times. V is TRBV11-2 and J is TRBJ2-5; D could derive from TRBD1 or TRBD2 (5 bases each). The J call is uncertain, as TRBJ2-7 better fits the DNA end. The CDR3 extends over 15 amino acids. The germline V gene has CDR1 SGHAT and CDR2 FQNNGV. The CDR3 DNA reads TGTGCCAGCACCTCCCCCTGGGGGTTAACCTACGAGCAGTACTTC. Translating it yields CASTSPWGLTYEQYF.

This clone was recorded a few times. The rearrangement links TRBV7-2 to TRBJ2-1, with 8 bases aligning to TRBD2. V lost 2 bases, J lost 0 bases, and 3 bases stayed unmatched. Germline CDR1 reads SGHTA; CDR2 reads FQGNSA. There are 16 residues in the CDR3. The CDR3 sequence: CASSLSSGTSYNEQFF. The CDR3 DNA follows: TGTGCCAGCAGCTTAAGTAGCGGGACCTCCTACAATGAGCAGTTCTTC.

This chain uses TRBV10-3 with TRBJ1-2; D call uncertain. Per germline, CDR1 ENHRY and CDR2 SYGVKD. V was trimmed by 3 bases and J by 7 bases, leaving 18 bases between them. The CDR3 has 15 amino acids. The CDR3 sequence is CAISDILGIGGGYTF. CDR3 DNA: TGTGCCATCAGTGATATTCTTGGGATAGGCGGTGGCTACACCTTC.

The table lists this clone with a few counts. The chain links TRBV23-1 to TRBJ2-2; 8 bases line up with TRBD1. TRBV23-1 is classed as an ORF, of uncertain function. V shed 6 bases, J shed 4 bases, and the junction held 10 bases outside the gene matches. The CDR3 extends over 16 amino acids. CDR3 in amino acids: CASSRRGQGSTGELFF. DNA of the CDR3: TGCGCCAGCAGCCGACGAGGACAGGGCAGCACCGGGGAGCTGTTTTTT.

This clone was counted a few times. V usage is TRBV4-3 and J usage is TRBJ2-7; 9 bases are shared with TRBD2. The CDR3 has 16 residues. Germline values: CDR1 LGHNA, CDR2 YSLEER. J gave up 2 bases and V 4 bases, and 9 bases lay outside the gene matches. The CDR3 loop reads CASSPTVAGGAYEQYF. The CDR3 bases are TGCGCCAGCAGCCCCACCGTGGCGGGAGGGGCCTACGAGCAGTACTTC.

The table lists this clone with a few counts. CDR3 protein: CASSQARAGGTYEQYF. DNA for the CDR3: TGTGCCAGCAGCCAAGCCCGGGCGGGGGGAACCTACGAGCAGTACTTC. This chain connects TRBV4-2 to TRBJ2-7; 8 bases agree with TRBD2. The CDR3 is made up of 16 amino acids. V was pared by 1 base and J by 2 bases, with 7 bases of the junction left unmatched. The germline V gene encodes CDR1 LGHNA and CDR2 YNFKEQ.

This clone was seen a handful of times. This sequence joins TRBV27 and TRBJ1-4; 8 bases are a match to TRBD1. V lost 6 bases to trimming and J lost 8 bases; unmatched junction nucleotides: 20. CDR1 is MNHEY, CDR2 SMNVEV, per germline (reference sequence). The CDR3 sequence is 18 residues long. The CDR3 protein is CASSIRGTGRVFREKLFF. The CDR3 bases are TGTGCCAGCAGCATACGAGGGACAGGCCGGGTGTTTCGGGAAAAACTGTTTTTT.

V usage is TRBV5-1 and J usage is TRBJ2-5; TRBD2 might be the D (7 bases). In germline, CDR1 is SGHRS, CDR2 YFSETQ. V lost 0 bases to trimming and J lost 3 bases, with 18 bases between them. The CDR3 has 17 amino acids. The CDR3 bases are TGCGCCAGCAGCTTGGTTCGGGGGGCAGAATCTAAAGAGACCCAGTACTTC. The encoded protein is CASSLVRGAESKETQYF.

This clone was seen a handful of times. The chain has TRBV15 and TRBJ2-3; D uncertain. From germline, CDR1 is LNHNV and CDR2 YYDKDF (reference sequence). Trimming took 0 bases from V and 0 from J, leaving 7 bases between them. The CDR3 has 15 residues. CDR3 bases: TGTGCCACCAGCAGAGACAGACCTAGCACAGATACGCAGTATTTT. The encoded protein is CATSRDRPSTDTQYF.